This T cell receptor (beta chain) emerged from a study of identical twins. Using its own MiXCR run on the 5' RACE reads, TCRdb lists one record per CDR3 protein. The sample shows approximately 590,000 distinct CDR3 sequences, 9.6% of them seen only once. Study results and caveats: Diverse VJ usage suggested most zero-insertion clonotypes were not invariant T cells. Not following the same donors, the study drew its conclusions from cross-sectional statistical analysis.

Looked up from germline, CDR1 is SQVTM and CDR2 is ANQGSEA. V shed 4 bases, J shed 6 bases, and the junction held 12 bases outside the gene matches. The CDR3 sequence is 16 residues long. This clonotype was counted between two and nine times. Its antigen remains unidentified. A further study also used this sample, focusing on yellow fever vaccine responses in identical twins.

The chain combines TRBV29-1 with TRBJ2-2; 9 bases fit TRBD1. The specimen was PBMCs. This receptor was taken from a woman under 30 in good health. CDR3 loop: CSVAPQGTGSAGELFF. The CDR3 DNA reads TGCAGCGTTGCCCCCCAGGGGACAGGGTCTGCCGGGGAGCTGTTTTTT.